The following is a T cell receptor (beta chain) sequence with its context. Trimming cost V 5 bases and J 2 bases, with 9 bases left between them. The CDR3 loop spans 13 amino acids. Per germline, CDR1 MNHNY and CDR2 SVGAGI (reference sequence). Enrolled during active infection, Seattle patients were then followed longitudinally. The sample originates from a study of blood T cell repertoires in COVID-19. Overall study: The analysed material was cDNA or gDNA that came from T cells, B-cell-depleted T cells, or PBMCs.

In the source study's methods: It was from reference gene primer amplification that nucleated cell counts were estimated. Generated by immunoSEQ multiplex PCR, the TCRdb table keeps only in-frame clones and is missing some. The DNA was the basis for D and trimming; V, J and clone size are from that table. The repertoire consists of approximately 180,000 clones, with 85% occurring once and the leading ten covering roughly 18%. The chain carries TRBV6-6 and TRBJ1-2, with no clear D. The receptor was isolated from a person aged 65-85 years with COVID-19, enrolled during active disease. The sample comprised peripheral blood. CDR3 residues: CASSPPANYGYTF. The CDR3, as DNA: TGTGCCAGCAGTCCGCCCGCGAACTATGGCTACACCTTC.